A selection of T cell receptor beta chains follows, all from one sample in a study of vaccination effects on CD4 cells after COVID-19. Antigens of these TCRs are unknown. Using immunoSEQ multiplex PCR, the repertoire was profiled, and TCRdb retains in-frame clones only, with some absent. The sample includes tens of thousands of clones, 60% to 85% seen only once; the top ten take 8% to 11%. Sequencing was performed on CD4+ T cells from PBMCs cultured with SARS-CoV-2 spike peptides, taken before COVID-19 vaccination. Receptor source: a human donor who received a COVID-19 vaccine. Each CDR3 is given with its conserved first and last residue. Fields, in order: V gene, J gene, D gene, clone size, CDR3 DNA, CDR3 protein. A D gene is named only where the DNA matches it firmly. Clone size is given for some rows only: seen once, a few or many times, or a class if the clone is expanded.

>TRBV18|TRBJ2-5|-|-
TGTGCCAGCTCACCTTCGAATGACGGGACAAAGGGGAAAGAGACCCAGTACTTC
CASSPSNDGTKGKETQYF
>TRBV19|TRBJ1-2|-|-
TGTGCCAGTAGGCTTCGGGACATTCGGGGCTACACCTTC
CASRLRDIRGYTF
>TRBV24-1|TRBJ2-2|-|-
TGTGCCACCAGTGATCCCGGGGAGTTCGGAGGATACACCGGGGAGCTGTTTTTT
CATSDPGEFGGYTGELFF
>TRBV5-1|TRBJ1-4|-|-
TGCGCCAGCCAGAGGGGTGCTAATGAAAAACTGTTTTTT
CASQRGANEKLFF
>TRBV7-2|TRBJ2-3|-|-
TGTGCCAGCAGTCTGGGGAGGCCTCCGAATACGCAGTATTTT
CASSLGRPPNTQYF
>TRBV3-1/TRBV3-2|TRBJ1-3|-|-
TGTGCCAGCAGCCAAGCGTTTTTCGCGAGCTCTGGAAACACCATATATTTT
CASSQAFFASSGNTIYF
>TRBV19|TRBJ1-1|TRBD1|-
TGTGCCAGTAGTCTGAATACCGGGACAGGGAACGCTGAAGCTTTCTTT
CASSLNTGTGNAEAFF
>TRBV18|TRBJ2-2|-|once
TGTGCCAGCTCACCGGGCTGGGGGCGGCTTGTCACCGGGGAGCTGTTTTTT
CASSPGWGRLVTGELFF
>TRBV25-1|TRBJ1-2|-|-
TGTGCCAGCAGTGTAGCCGGGGCAGGGTTTGGCTACACCTTC
CASSVAGAGFGYTF
>TRBV10-3|TRBJ2-5|TRBD2|-
TGTGCCATCAAGGGCGGGGGAGAAGAAGAGACCCAGTACTTC
CAIKGGGEEETQYF
>TRBV6-5|TRBJ1-1|TRBD1|once
TGTGCCAGCAGTTCCAAAGGGGGCATGAACACTGAAGCTTTCTTT
CASSSKGGMNTEAFF
>TRBV6-5|TRBJ1-5|-|-
TGTGCCAGCAGCGTGACACAATATAGCAATCAGCCCCAGCATTTT
CASSVTQYSNQPQHF
>TRBV5-1|TRBJ1-2|-|-
TGCGCCAGCACCCTGGGAGTCGGCCTCAACTATGGCTACACCTTC
CASTLGVGLNYGYTF
>TRBV12-3/TRBV12-4|TRBJ1-1|TRBD1|-
TGTGCCGTAACCAGACAGGGACGGACTGAAGCTTTCTTT
CAVTRQGRTEAFF
>TRBV28|TRBJ1-2|TRBD1|-
TGTGCCAGCAGTTTAGGTTTTCCGCAGGGGGCCGGAGGCTACACCTTC
CASSLGFPQGAGGYTF
>TRBV29-1|TRBJ1-4|-|-
TGCAGCGTTGCCCGGGACCATAATGAAAAACTGTTTTTT
CSVARDHNEKLFF
>TRBV6-5|TRBJ1-3|TRBD1|-
TGTGCCAGCAGCTTCGGACAGGAGTACACCATATATTTT
CASSFGQEYTIYF
>TRBV6-5|TRBJ1-5|TRBD1|-
TGTGCCAGCAGTCGTGACAGGGGTACAAAGCCCCAGCATTTT
CASSRDRGTKPQHF
>TRBV5-6|TRBJ2-4|-|-
TGTGCCAGCAGCTTGAACGGGATAGCCAAAAACATTCAGTACTTC
CASSLNGIAKNIQYF
>TRBV7-8|TRBJ2-5|-|-
TGTGCCAGCAGCCCCCAAGAGACCCAGTACTTC
CASSPQETQYF
>TRBV5-1|TRBJ1-2|-|-
TGCGCCAGCAGCCCCACTGACCCGGATGGCTACACCTTC
CASSPTDPDGYTF
>TRBV6-2/TRBV6-3|TRBJ1-1|-|-
TGTGCCAGCAGTTACGGGGGGGCCACTGAAGCTTTCTTT
CASSYGGATEAFF
>TRBV7-8|TRBJ1-4|-|-
TGTGCCAGCAACGTTAGAGGGGGGACTAATGAAAAACTGTTTTTT
CASNVRGGTNEKLFF
>TRBV7-9|TRBJ2-5|-|few
TGTGCCAGCAGCTCTTCCCGGATAGCTAGAGGAGAGACCCAGTACTTC
CASSSSRIARGETQYF
>TRBV7-2|TRBJ2-5|TRBD1|-
TGTGCCAGCGATAGGGACAGGGGGAGGGAGACCCAGTACTTC
CASDRDRGRETQYF
>TRBV5-1|TRBJ1-1|-|-
TGCGCCAGCAGCCACCCGTCAGGGGACCTAAAATCTATTGGCTTAGAGTGGAAGAACACTGAAGCTTTCTTT
CASSHPSGDLKSIGLEWKNTEAFF
>TRBV19|TRBJ1-2|-|-
TGTGCCAGTAGTCTAAATCTTGGCTACACCTTC
CASSLNLGYTF
>TRBV6-6|TRBJ1-5|TRBD1|-
TGTGCCAGCAGATGGGTGACAGGGGGCAGTGGGCCCCAGCATTTT
CASRWVTGGSGPQHF
>TRBV2|TRBJ2-3|-|-
TGTGCCAGCAGTGAAAGGCAGGGAACCGATACGCAGTATTTT
CASSERQGTDTQYF